This TCR beta chain was sequenced during a study of blood T cell repertoires in COVID-19. Across the study: Sample material is recorded as cDNA or gDNA derived from T cells, B-cell-depleted T cells, or PBMCs.

CDR3 length: 15 residues. Germline CDR1 is MGHRA and CDR2 is YSYEKL. Trimming left V 1 base short and J 10 bases short, with 17 bases between. Original analysis: How many nucleated cells were present was estimated from reference gene primer amplification. Generated by immunoSEQ multiplex PCR, the TCRdb table keeps only in-frame clones and is missing some. V, J and clone size were drawn from that table, and D and trimming were deduced from the DNA. The data contain some 150,000 clones, about four fifths of them seen just once; the ten biggest clones take up over 2%. This clonotype originated in a man aged 65 to 85 with acute or convalescent COVID-19. The source material was peripheral blood. The V and J genes are TRBV4-1 and TRBJ2-1; a weak D match, TRBD1 (5 bases). The CDR3 bases are TGCGCCAGCAGCCAAGGAGAGGCAGGGTTTGGGGAGCAGTTCTTC. Amino acid sequence: CASSQGEAGFGEQFF.